This TCR beta chain was obtained from a study of shared clonotypes between healthy human individuals. Study results and caveats: Sampling was confined to blood; repertoires within tissues likely differ.

As to this clone: Its antigen is undetermined.

Every subset had its genomic DNA shared out evenly among several immunoSEQ plates. The table came from immunoSEQ multiplex PCR; TCRdb's copy has only in-frame clones and leaves some out. The repertoire includes around 1,000,000 clones, approximately 80% of them detected once, and about 0.89% sits in the top ten. The CDR3 is 13 amino acids. CDR1 and CDR2 (germline): MGHDK, SYGVNS. V lost 4 bases and J 4 bases, leaving 11 bases between the germline ends. Everyone who donated was a Caucasian adult who lived in Nashville, Tennessee. This TCR derives from a young man in good health. Some clones in this sample may be carry-over from other donors' samples. The chain has TRBV25-1 and TRBJ2-7; the D gene could be TRBD1 or TRBD2 (5 bases each). The source material was memory CD4+ T cells from PBMCs. Sample subset: CD45RA-negative fraction. The CDR3 sequence is CASSGGLVYEQYF. DNA of the CDR3: TGTGCCAGCAGTGGGGGGTTAGTGTACGAGCAGTACTTC.